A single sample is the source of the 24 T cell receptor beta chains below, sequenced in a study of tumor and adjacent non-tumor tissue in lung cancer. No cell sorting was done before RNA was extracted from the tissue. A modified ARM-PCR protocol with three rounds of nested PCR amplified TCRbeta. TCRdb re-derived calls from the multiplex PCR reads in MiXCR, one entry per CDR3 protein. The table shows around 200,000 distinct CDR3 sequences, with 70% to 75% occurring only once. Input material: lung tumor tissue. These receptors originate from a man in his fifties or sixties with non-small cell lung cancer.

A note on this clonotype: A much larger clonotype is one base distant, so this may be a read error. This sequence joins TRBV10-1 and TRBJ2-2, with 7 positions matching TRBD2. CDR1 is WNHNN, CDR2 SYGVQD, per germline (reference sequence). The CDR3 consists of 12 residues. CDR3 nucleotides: TGCGCCAGCGGAAGGACTAGAGGGGACCTGTTTTTT. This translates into CASGRTRGDLFF.

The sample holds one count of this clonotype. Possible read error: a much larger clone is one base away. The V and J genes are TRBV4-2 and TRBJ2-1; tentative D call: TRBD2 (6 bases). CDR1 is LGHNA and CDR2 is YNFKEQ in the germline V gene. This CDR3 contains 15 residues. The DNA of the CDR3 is TGTGCCAGCAGCCCAATGGCGGGACTTCACAATGTGCAGTTCTTC. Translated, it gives CASSPMAGLHNVQFF.

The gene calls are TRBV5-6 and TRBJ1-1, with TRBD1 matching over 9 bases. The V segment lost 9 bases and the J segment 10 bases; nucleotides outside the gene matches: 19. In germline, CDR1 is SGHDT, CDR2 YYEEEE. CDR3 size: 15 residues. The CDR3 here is CANCLIQQGAKGAFF. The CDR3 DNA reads TGTGCCAACTGCTTAATTCAACAGGGGGCAAAGGGAGCTTTCTTT.

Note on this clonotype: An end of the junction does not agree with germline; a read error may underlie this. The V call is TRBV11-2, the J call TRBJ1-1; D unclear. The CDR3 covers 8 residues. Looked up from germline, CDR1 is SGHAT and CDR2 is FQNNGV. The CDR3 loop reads CACSSHSF. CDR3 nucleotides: TGCGCCTGCAGCTCCCATAGCTTC.

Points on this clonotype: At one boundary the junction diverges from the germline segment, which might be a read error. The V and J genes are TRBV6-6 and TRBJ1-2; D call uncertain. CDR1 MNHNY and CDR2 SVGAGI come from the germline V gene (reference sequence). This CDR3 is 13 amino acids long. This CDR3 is CASPPDGNYSYTF. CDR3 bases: TGTGCCAGCCCGCCCGACGGCAACTATAGCTACACCTTC.

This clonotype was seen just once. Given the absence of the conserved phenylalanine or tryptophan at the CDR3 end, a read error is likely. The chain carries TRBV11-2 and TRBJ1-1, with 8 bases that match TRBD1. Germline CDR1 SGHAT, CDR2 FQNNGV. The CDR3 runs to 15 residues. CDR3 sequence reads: CASSFTDRVNIEAFS. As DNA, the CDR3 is TGTGCCAGCAGCTTCACGGACAGGGTGAACATTGAAGCTTTCTCT.

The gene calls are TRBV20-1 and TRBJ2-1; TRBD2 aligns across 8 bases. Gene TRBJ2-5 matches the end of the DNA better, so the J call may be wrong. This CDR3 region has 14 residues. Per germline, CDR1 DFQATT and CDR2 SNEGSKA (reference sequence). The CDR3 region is CSAETGTSGETQYF. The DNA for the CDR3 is TGCAGTGCGGAAACAGGGACTAGTGGGGAGACCCAGTACTTC.

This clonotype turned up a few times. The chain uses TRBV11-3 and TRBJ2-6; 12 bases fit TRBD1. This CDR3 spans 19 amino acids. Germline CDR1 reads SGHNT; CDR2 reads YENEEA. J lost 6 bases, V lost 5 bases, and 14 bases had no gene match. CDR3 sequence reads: CASSHPIRDRGLMANVLTF. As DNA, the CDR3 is TGTGCCAGCAGCCACCCGATCCGGGACAGGGGGCTTATGGCCAACGTCCTGACTTTC.

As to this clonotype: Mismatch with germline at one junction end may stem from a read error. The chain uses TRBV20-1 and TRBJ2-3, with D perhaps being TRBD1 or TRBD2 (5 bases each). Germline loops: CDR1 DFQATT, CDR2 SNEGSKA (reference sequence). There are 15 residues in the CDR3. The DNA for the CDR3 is TGCAGTGCTACCCTTCGGGACCTTAGCACAGATATGCAGTATTTT. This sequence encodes CSATLRDLSTDMQYF.

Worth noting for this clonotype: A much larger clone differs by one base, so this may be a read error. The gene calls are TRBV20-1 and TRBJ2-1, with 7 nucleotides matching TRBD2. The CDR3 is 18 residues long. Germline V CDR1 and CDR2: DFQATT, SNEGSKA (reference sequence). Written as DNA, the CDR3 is TGCAGAGCTAGAGATCAGGAGCGGGATTTGTTGACCTACAATGAGCAGTTCTTC. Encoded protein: CRARDQERDLLTYNEQFF.

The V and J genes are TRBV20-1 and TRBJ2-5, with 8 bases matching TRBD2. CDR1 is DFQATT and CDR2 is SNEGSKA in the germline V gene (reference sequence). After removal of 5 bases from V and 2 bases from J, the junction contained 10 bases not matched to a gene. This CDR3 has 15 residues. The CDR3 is CSAHGLAEPQETQYF. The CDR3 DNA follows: TGCAGTGCTCATGGACTAGCAGAACCTCAAGAGACCCAGTACTTC.

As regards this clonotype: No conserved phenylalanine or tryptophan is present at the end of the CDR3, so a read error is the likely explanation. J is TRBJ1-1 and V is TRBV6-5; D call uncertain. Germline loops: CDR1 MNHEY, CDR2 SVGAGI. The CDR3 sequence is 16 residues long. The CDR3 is CASSYSSWIMNTGAFL. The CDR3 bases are TGTGCCAGCAGTTACTCGAGTTGGATTATGAACACTGGAGCTTTCCTT.

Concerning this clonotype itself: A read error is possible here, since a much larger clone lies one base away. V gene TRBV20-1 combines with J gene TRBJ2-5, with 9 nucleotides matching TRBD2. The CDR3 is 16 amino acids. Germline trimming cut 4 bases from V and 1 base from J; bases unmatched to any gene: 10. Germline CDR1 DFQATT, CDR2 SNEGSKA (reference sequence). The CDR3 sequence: CSANPRIAGVQETQYF. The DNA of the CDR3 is TGCAGTGCTAACCCACGAATAGCGGGAGTCCAAGAGACCCAGTACTTC.

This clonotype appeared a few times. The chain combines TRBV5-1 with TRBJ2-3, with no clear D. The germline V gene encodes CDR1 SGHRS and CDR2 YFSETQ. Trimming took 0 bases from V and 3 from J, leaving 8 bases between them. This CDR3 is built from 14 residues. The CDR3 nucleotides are TGCGCCAGCAGCTTGGCCTTGGCAACAGATACGCAGTATTTT. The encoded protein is CASSLALATDTQYF. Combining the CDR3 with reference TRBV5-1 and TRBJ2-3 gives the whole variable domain KAGVTQTPRYLIKTRGQQVTLSCSPISGHRSVSWYQQTPGQGLQFLFEYFSETQRNKGNFPGRFSGRQFSNSRSEMNVSTLELGDSALYLCASSLALATDTQYFGPGTRLTVL.

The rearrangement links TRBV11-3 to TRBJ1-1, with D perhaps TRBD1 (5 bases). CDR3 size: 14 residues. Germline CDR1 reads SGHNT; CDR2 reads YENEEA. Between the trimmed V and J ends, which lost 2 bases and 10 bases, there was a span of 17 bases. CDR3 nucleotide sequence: TGTGCCAGCAGCTTAAGGGGACCCAACGCTGGAGCTTTCTTT. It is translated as CASSLRGPNAGAFF.

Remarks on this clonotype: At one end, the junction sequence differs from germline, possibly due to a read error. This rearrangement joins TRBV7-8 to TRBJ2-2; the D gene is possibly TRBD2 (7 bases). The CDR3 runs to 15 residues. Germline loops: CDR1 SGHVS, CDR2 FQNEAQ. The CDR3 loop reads CTSSLGGANTGELFF. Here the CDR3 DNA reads TGTACCAGCAGTTTAGGGGGGGCCAACACCGGGGAGCTGTTTTTT.

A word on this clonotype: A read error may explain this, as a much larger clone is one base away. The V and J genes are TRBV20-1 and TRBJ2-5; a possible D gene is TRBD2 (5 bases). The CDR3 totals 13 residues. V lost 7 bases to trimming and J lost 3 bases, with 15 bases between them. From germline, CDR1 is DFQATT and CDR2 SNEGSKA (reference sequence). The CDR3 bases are TGCAGTGACACGGGCCCCGGGGAAGAGACCCAGTACTTC. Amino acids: CSDTGPGEETQYF.

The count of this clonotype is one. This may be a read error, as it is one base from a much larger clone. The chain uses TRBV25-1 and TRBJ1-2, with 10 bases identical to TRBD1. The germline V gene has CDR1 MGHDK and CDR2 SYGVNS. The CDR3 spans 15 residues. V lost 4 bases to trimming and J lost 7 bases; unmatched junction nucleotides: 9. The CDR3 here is CASSVGQGDVCGYTF. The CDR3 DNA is TGTGCCAGCAGTGTTGGACAGGGGGATGTCTGTGGCTACACCTTC.

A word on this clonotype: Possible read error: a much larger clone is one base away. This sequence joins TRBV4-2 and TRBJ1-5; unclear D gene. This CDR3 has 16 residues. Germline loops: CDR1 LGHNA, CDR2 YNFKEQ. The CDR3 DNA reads TGTGCCAGCAGCCAAGACCAGAGGGCGAGCAATCAGCTCCAGCATTTT. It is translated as CASSQDQRASNQLQHF.

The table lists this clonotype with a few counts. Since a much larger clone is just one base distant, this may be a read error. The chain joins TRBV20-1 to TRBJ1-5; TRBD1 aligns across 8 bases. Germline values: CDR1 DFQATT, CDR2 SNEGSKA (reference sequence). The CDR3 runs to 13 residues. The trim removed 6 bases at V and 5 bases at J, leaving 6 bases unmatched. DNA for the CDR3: TGCAGTGCCAAGACAGGGGCGGATCAGCCCCAGCATTTT. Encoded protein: CSAKTGADQPQHF.

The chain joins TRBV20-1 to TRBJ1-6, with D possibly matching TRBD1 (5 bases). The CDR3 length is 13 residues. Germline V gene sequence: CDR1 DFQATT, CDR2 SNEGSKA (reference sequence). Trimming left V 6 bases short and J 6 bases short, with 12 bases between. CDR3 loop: CSALQGSNSPLHF. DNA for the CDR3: TGCAGTGCCCTGCAGGGCTCTAATTCACCCCTCCACTTT.

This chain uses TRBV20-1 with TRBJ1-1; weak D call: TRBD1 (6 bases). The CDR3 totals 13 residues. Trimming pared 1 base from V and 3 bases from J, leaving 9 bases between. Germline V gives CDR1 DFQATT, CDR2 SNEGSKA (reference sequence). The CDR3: CSARVAGDTEAFF. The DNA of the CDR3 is TGCAGTGCTAGAGTGGCAGGGGACACTGAAGCTTTCTTT.

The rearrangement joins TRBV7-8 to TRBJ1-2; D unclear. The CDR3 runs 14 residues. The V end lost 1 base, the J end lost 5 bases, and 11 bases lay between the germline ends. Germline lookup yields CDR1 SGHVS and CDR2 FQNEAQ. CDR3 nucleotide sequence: TGTGCCAGCAGCTTAGGTATAGGACTTTATGGCTACACCTTC. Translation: CASSLGIGLYGYTF.

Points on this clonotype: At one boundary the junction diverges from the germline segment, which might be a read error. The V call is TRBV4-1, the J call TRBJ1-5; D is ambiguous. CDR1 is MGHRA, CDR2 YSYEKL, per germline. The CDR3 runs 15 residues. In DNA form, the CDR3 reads TGCGCCAGCAGCCTCAACGGATATAGCAATCAGTCCCAGCATTTT. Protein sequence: CASSLNGYSNQSQHF.